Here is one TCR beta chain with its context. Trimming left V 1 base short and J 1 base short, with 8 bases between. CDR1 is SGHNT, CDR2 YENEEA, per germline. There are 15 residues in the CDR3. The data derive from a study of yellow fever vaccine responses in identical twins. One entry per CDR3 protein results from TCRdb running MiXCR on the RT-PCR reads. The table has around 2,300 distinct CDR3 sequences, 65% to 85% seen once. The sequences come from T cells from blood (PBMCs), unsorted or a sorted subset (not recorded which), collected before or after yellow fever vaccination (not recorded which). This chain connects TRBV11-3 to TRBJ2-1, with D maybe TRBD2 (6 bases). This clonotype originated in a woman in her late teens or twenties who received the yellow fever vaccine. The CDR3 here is CASSLGGGSYNEQFF. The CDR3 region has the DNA TGTGCCAGCAGCTTAGGAGGAGGGTCCTACAATGAGCAGTTCTTC.